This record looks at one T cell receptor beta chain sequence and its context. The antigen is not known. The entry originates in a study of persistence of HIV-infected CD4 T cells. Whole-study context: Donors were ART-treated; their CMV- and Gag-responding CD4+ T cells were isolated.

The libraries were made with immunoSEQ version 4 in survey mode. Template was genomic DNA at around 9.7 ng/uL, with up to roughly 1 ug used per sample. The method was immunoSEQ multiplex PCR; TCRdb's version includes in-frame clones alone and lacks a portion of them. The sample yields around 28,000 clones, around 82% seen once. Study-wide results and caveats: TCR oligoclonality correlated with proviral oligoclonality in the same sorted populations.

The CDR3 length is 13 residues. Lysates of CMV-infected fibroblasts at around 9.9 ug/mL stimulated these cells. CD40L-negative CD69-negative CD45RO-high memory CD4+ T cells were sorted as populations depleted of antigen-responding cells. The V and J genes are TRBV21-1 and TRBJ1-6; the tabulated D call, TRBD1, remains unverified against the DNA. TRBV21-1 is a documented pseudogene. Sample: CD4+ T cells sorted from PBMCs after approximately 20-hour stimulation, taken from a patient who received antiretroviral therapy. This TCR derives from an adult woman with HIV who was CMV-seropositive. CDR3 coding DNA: TGTGCCAGCAGCAAAACAGTGGATTCACCCCTCCACTTT. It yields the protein CASSKTVDSPLHF.